The clone carrying this TCR beta chain was seen ten or more times. The definition of stable Graves' hyperthyroidism was no ophthalmopathy progression within 18 months. The source of the sample is a study of T cells in Graves' hyperthyroidism and ophthalmopathy. Study information: The blood sample was taken at first diagnosis, before treatment began.

Using RNA transcripts as the source, TCR beta CDR3 regions were amplified. An initial round of RT-PCR targeting the TCR CDR3 relied on the HTBI primer set. TCRdb itself ran the multiplex PCR reads through MiXCR, one entry per CDR3 protein. The sample gives hundreds of thousands of distinct CDR3 sequences, around 15% of which show up once; 10% to 13% is in the top ten. CDR1 and CDR2 (germline): MDHEN, SYDVKM. The CDR3 consists of 16 residues. Trimming shortened V by 5 bases and J by 4 bases, and 18 bases separated the two germline ends. The rearrangement links TRBV28 to TRBJ2-1, with D perhaps matching TRBD2 (7 bases). The sample comprised blood. The origin of this receptor is a woman aged 18-29 years with Graves' hyperthyroidism. The CDR3 sequence is CASSLPDEGGYNEQFF. CDR3 DNA: TGTGCCAGCAGTCTTCCAGATGAGGGGGGGTACAATGAGCAGTTCTTC.